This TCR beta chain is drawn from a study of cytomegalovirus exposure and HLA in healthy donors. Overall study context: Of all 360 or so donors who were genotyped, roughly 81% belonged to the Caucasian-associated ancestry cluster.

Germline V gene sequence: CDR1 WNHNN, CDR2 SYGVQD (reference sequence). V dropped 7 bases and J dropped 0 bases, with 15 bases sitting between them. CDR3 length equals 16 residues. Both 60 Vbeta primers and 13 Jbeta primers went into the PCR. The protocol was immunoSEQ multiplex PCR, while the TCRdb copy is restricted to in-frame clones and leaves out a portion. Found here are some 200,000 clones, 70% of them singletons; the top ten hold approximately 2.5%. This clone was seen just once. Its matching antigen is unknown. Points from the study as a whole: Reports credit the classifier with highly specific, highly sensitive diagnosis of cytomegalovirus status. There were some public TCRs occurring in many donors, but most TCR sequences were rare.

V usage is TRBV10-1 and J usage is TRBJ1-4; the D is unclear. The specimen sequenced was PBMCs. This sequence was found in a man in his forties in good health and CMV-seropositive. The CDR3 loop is CASTYRRGATNEKLFF. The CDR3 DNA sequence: TGCGCCAGCACCTACCGCCGGGGAGCAACTAATGAAAAACTGTTTTTT.